The 20 T cell receptor beta chains presented below share a single source sample, sequenced in a study of post-analysis software for immune sequencing data. Which antigens these TCRs recognize remains unknown. The study, taken as a whole, reports: Roughly five TRBV segments occurring more often in patients than controls included TRBV5-6, TRBV5-1 and TRBV20-1.

The TCR beta cDNA libraries contained unique molecular identifiers. TCRdb independently ran MiXCR on the PCR reads; one entry per CDR3 protein. The repertoire holds more than 450,000 distinct CDR3 sequences, with 34% as singletons. Sequencing was done on a sample of blood. The receptor set was obtained from a girl aged 2 to 17 with multiple sclerosis.

This clonotype appeared a few times. This rearrangement joins TRBV5-1 to TRBJ2-7; D not resolved. This CDR3 has 12 amino acids. The germline V gene has CDR1 SGHRS and CDR2 YFSETQ. V lost 6 bases and J lost 0, with 7 bases in between. CDR3 sequence reads: CASMPSSYEQYF. In DNA form, the CDR3 reads TGCGCCAGCATGCCTAGCTCCTACGAGCAGTACTTC.

The genes are TRBV6-5 and TRBJ2-3, with TRBD2 matching 9 bases. Trimming took 4 bases from V and 2 from J; bases not matched to a gene: 10. The CDR3 has 17 amino acids. Germline CDR1 MNHEY, CDR2 SVGAGI. The CDR3 loop is CASSSRSGGLATDTQYF. The CDR3 bases are TGTGCCAGCAGTTCCAGAAGCGGGGGGCTAGCCACAGATACGCAGTATTTT.

V gene TRBV5-1 combines with J gene TRBJ1-6, with 11 positions matching TRBD1. The V and J ends lost 3 bases and 0 bases, in that order; junction bases with no gene match: 8. The CDR3 extends over 19 amino acids. CDR1 SGHRS and CDR2 YFSETQ come from the germline V gene. In nucleotides, the CDR3 is TGCGCCAGCAGCTCGGGACAGGGGGAATGGAGCTCCTATAATTCACCCCTCCACTTT. It specifies CASSSGQGEWSSYNSPLHF. The whole variable domain, remainder taken from reference TRBV5-1 and TRBJ1-6, is KAGVTQTPRYLIKTRGQQVTLSCSPISGHRSVSWYQQTPGQGLQFLFEYFSETQRNKGNFPGRFSGRQFSNSRSEMNVSTLELGDSALYLCASSSGQGEWSSYNSPLHFGNGTRLTVT.

The rearrangement joins TRBV5-6 to TRBJ2-1; D tentatively fits TRBD1 or TRBD2 (5 bases each). This CDR3 is 15 amino acids long. V was cut by 4 bases and J by 3 bases, with 14 bases left in between. CDR1 is SGHDT, CDR2 YYEEEE, per germline. The CDR3 sequence is CASSLRGEYYNEQFF. The CDR3 bases are TGTGCCAGCAGCCTGAGAGGGGAGTACTACAATGAGCAGTTCTTC.

V gene TRBV14 combines with J gene TRBJ1-2; D is undetermined. This CDR3 is built from 13 residues. Looked up from germline, CDR1 is SGHDN and CDR2 is FVKESK. V lost 0 bases to trimming and J lost 9 bases, with 11 bases between them. This CDR3 is CASSQEVAPSYTF. CDR3 DNA sequence: TGTGCCAGCAGCCAAGAGGTGGCGCCGAGCTACACCTTC. The variable domain in full, completed from reference TRBV14 and TRBJ1-2, reads EAGVTQFPSHSVIEKGQTVTLRCDPISGHDNLYWYRRVMGKEIKFLLHFVKESKQDESGMPNNRFLAERTGGTYSTLKVQPAELEDSGVYFCASSQEVAPSYTFGSGTRLTVV.

A few counts support this clonotype. This rearrangement joins TRBV6-4 to TRBJ2-6, with D tentatively TRBD2 (5 bases). In germline, CDR1 is MRHNA, CDR2 SNTAGT. CDR3 size: 15 residues. Deletions cut 6 bases from V and 0 bases from J, with 9 bases between. The CDR3 protein is CASSGDASGANVLTF. The CDR3 DNA reads TGTGCCAGCAGCGGGGATGCCTCTGGGGCCAACGTCCTGACTTTC.

The chain has TRBV5-1 and TRBJ2-7; no clear D gene. Germline V gene data show CDR1 as SGHRS and CDR2 as YFSETQ. CDR3 length equals 16 residues. V was shortened by 4 bases and J by 0 bases, with 17 bases between the two germline ends. CDR3 loop: CASSPLPPETSYEQYF. For the CDR3, the DNA is TGCGCCAGCAGCCCTTTGCCCCCGGAGACCTCCTACGAGCAGTACTTC.

In this sample, this clonotype turned up many times. The chain employs TRBV29-1 and TRBJ2-5; D is unresolved. CDR3 length: 13 amino acids. The germline CDR1 and CDR2 sequences are SQVTM and ANQGSEA. V lost 3 bases and J 3 bases, leaving 11 bases between the germline ends. DNA for the CDR3: TGCAGCGTTGACGGGCTACACAAAGAGACCCAGTACTTC. As protein: CSVDGLHKETQYF.

The gene calls are TRBV13 and TRBJ1-6; D gene uncertain. This CDR3 region has 16 residues. V shed 1 base and J shed 5 bases, with 12 bases lying between them. Germline CDR1 and CDR2: PRHDT and FYEKMQ (reference sequence). Here the CDR3 reads CASSLEAALNNSPLHF. CDR3 coding DNA: TGTGCCAGCAGCTTAGAGGCAGCTTTGAATAATTCACCCCTCCACTTT.

This clonotype was found a few times. V is TRBV7-9 and J is TRBJ2-7, with D perhaps TRBD1 (6 bases). Germline V gene data show CDR1 as SEHNR and CDR2 as FQNEAQ (reference sequence). This CDR3 spans 15 amino acids. Trimming removed 5 bases from V and 1 base from J, with 15 bases in between. CDR3 coding DNA: TGTGCCAGCAGCCCTCCTGACAGGTCATCCTACGAGCAGTACTTC. Its translation is CASSPPDRSSYEQYF.

This clonotype came up a few times. V is TRBV20-1 and J is TRBJ1-6; perhaps TRBD1 as D (5 bases). The CDR3 runs 14 residues. Trimming removed 6 bases at V and 4 bases at J, with 13 bases between. Germline V gives CDR1 DFQATT, CDR2 SNEGSKA (reference sequence). CDR3 region: CSAMGPQYNSPLHF. The CDR3 DNA follows: TGCAGTGCAATGGGACCCCAATATAATTCACCCCTCCACTTT.

Turning to this clonotype: One end of the junction is discordant with germline, which a read error may explain. The CDR3 nucleotides are TGTGCCAGCAGGCAAGGGATGACAGGGTGGGCCTCTGGGGCCAACGTCCTGACTTTC. Its protein is CASRQGMTGWASGANVLTF. V gene TRBV3-1 combines with J gene TRBJ2-6; 7 bases align to TRBD1. CDR1 LGHDT and CDR2 YNNKEL come from the germline V gene (reference sequence). The CDR3 runs to 19 residues.

This chain joins TRBV7-8 and TRBJ2-3; possibly TRBD2 for D (5 bases). This CDR3 comprises 17 residues. Between the trimmed V and J ends, which lost 5 bases and 0 bases, there was a span of 18 bases. The germline V gene encodes CDR1 SGHVS and CDR2 FQNEAQ. This CDR3 is CASSAALALGSTDTQYF. Here the CDR3 DNA reads TGTGCCAGCAGCGCCGCGCTAGCTCTAGGCAGCACAGATACGCAGTATTTT.

This clonotype was seen more than once but under ten times. This chain joins TRBV7-2 and TRBJ1-4, with TRBD1 as a possible D gene (5 bases). V dropped 4 bases and J dropped 12 bases, with 15 bases sitting between them. Germline V gene data show CDR1 as SGHTA and CDR2 as FQGNSA. The CDR3 length is 13 residues. DNA of the CDR3: TGTGCCAGCAGCTCTTACGGGGGGGTCGAACTGTTTTTT. As protein: CASSSYGGVELFF.

The chain is built from TRBV20-1 and TRBJ2-5; D not resolved. The germline gives CDR1 DFQATT, CDR2 SNEGSKA (reference sequence). This CDR3 spans 15 amino acids. Between the trimmed V and J ends, which lost 3 bases and 1 base, there was a span of 15 bases. CDR3 DNA sequence: TGCAGTGCTAGTGGGGAAGCCCATGTCCAAGAGACCCAGTACTTC. It is translated as CSASGEAHVQETQYF.

Many counts were recorded for this clonotype. The chain recombines TRBV27 with TRBJ2-1; D might be TRBD1 (6 bases). There are 15 residues in the CDR3. Germline V gene sequence: CDR1 MNHEY, CDR2 SMNVEV (reference sequence). V lost 6 bases, J lost 1 base, and 13 bases lay in between. CDR3 residues: CASSLLQGSYNEQFF. CDR3 coding DNA: TGTGCCAGCAGCTTGCTTCAGGGGTCCTACAATGAGCAGTTCTTC.

This clonotype was detected a few times. The V gene is TRBV5-6, the J gene TRBJ2-3, with D unresolved. This CDR3 is built from 12 residues. Trimming cost V 1 base and J 6 bases, with 6 bases left between them. Germline loops: CDR1 SGHDT, CDR2 YYEEEE. CDR3 nucleotides: TGTGCCAGCAGCTTGTACGGCGATACGCAGTATTTT. It is translated as CASSLYGDTQYF.

This clonotype occurred many times. The chain recombines TRBV4-1 with TRBJ2-1; D might be TRBD2 (5 bases). CDR3 length equals 16 residues. Germline-derived CDR1 and CDR2 are MGHRA and YSYEKL. V lost 0 bases and J 4 bases, leaving 13 bases between the germline ends. The CDR3 reads CASSQDSDYIYNEQFF. CDR3 nucleotide sequence: TGCGCCAGCAGCCAAGATAGTGACTATATATACAATGAGCAGTTCTTC.

This clonotype was seen a few times. The chain links TRBV7-2 to TRBJ1-1; D call uncertain. Germline CDR1 reads SGHTA; CDR2 reads FQGNSA. Trimming pared 2 bases from V and 0 bases from J, leaving 7 bases between. This CDR3 is built from 14 residues. CDR3 bases: TGTGCCAGCAGCTTATACGCGGTGAACACTGAAGCTTTCTTT. Its protein is CASSLYAVNTEAFF.

The V and J genes are TRBV25-1 and TRBJ2-1; 9 nucleotides align to TRBD1. The length of the CDR3 is 16 residues. Germline CDR1 reads MGHDK; CDR2 reads SYGVNS. V lost 5 bases, J lost 7 bases, and 12 bases stayed unmatched. Here the CDR3 reads CASSLPGTGQLNEQFF. CDR3 DNA: TGTGCCAGCAGTTTACCCGGGACAGGGCAACTTAATGAGCAGTTCTTC.